This T cell receptor (beta chain) was identified in a study of blood T cell repertoires in COVID-19. The CDR3 covers 13 residues. Germline CDR1 is LGHDT and CDR2 is YNNKEL (reference sequence). V was shortened by 4 bases and J by 7 bases, with 13 bases between the two germline ends. In the authors' methods: It was from reference gene primer amplification that nucleated cell counts were estimated. Only in-frame clones appear in the TCRdb table, and some are missing; sequencing was by immunoSEQ multiplex PCR. That table furnishes V, J and clone size, whereas the DNA furnished D and trimming. The data contain about 430,000 clones, over 75% of them singletons.

The rearrangement links TRBV3-1 (or the pseudogene TRBV3-2) to TRBJ1-2, with D possibly matching TRBD1 (6 bases). The sequence was collected from a man aged 30 to 45 who had recovered from COVID-19. The sequenced sample consisted of PBMCs or T cells enriched from blood (not recorded which). The CDR3, as DNA: TGTGCCAGCAGCCCACCCTACAGGGCTGGCTACACCTTC. Translated: CASSPPYRAGYTF.